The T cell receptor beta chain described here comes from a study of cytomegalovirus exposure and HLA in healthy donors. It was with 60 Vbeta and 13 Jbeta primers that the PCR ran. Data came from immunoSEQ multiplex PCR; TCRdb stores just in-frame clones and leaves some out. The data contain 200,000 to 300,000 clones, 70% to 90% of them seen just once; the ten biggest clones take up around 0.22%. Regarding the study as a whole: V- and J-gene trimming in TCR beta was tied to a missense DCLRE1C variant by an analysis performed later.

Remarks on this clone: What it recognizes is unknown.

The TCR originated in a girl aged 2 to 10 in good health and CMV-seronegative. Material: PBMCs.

In nucleotides, the CDR3 is TGTGCCAGCAGCTTAAGGGGCCCACAAGAGACCCAGTACTTC. It encodes CASSLRGPQETQYF. This sequence joins TRBV7-6 and TRBJ2-5; tentatively, D is TRBD1 (5 bases). Germline V gene sequence: CDR1 SGHVS, CDR2 FNYEAQ. V lost 2 bases, J lost 2 bases, and 9 bases lay in between. CDR3 size: 14 residues.